These 15 T cell receptor beta chains originate from one sample sequenced in a study of human thymus T cells. Resections from corrective heart surgery provided thymus tissue. Generated by immunoSEQ multiplex PCR, the TCRdb table keeps only in-frame clones and is missing some. The table shows tens of thousands of clones, with 96% occurring only once. Material for sequencing was thymus tissue. These receptors all stem from a boy in the first two years of life with a congenital heart defect but otherwise immunologically healthy.

In its sample, this clone was seen once. This chain joins TRBV5-1 and TRBJ1-1, with TRBD1 identical over 7 bases. The CDR3 totals 19 residues. J was trimmed by 0 bases and V by 4 bases; bases with no gene match: 18. Germline V CDR1 and CDR2: SGHRS, YFSETQ. The CDR3 coding sequence is TGCGCCAGCAGCCCCTGGGGGATAGGGGGCTTTTCAATGAACACTGAAGCTTTCTTT. This codes for CASSPWGIGGFSMNTEAFF.

The CDR3 here is CASSRQGAALWFF. CDR3 sequence (DNA): TGTGCCAGCAGCCGACAGGGAGCTGCTTTATGGTTCTTC. The J gene is TRBJ2-1, the V gene TRBV5-4, with TRBD1 identical over 7 bases. Trimming took 4 bases from V and 15 from J; bases not matched to a gene: 13. This CDR3 comprises 13 residues. Germline V CDR1 and CDR2: SGHNT, YYREEE (reference sequence).

V gene TRBV11-2 combines with J gene TRBJ2-1; 9 nucleotides agree with TRBD2. The CDR3 contains 15 residues. The germline CDR1 and CDR2 sequences are SGHAT and FQNNGV. The V and J ends lost 2 bases and 5 bases, in that order; junction bases with no gene match: 4. CDR3 sequence (DNA): TGTGCCAGCAGCTTAAGCGGGGGGACCGACAATGAGCAGTTCTTC. This encodes CASSLSGGTDNEQFF.

V is TRBV28 and J is TRBJ1-5; 8 bases align to TRBD1. The CDR3 covers 16 residues. Germline V gene sequence: CDR1 MDHEN, CDR2 SYDVKM. V dropped 0 bases and J dropped 0; count of bases not matched to a gene: 1. The CDR3 nucleotides read TGTGCCAGCAGTTTATGGGGACAGGATAGCAATCAGCCCCAGCATTTT. Translating gives CASSLWGQDSNQPQHF.

The genes are TRBV5-4 and TRBJ2-7, with D hard to call. The CDR3 covers 13 residues. Germline V gives CDR1 SGHNT, CDR2 YYREEE (reference sequence). V was cut by 0 bases and J by 3 bases, with 7 bases left in between. CDR3 amino acids: CASSLEGSYEQYF. CDR3 coding DNA: TGTGCCAGCAGCTTGGAGGGTAGCTACGAGCAGTACTTC.

A single count supports this clone. The V gene is TRBV7-6, the J gene TRBJ2-3, with 8 bases fitting TRBD2. The V segment lost 4 bases and the J segment 0 bases; nucleotides outside the gene matches: 6. Germline V gene data show CDR1 as SGHVS and CDR2 as FNYEAQ. This CDR3 is 16 amino acids long. Written as DNA, the CDR3 is TGTGCCAGCAGCTCAAGCGGGGGCGACAGCACAGATACGCAGTATTTT. Its translation is CASSSSGGDSTDTQYF.

The genes are TRBV5-6 and TRBJ2-3; TRBD2 aligns across 7 bases. V dropped 1 base and J dropped 4; count of bases not matched to a gene: 0. Per germline, CDR1 SGHDT and CDR2 YYEEEE. This CDR3 contains 13 residues. This CDR3 is CASSLTSADTQYF. DNA of the CDR3: TGTGCCAGCAGCTTGACTAGCGCAGATACGCAGTATTTT.

This chain links TRBV12-5 with TRBJ2-7; 8 positions agree with TRBD1. Germline CDR1 and CDR2: LGHNT and FRNRAP. This CDR3 region has 14 residues. The J segment lost 4 bases and the V segment lost 7 bases, leaving 9 bases of the junction unmatched. The DNA for the CDR3 is TGTGCTAGTGCCGGGTCGGACAGGGTTTACGAGCAGTACTTC. Translating gives CASAGSDRVYEQYF.

The chain uses TRBV6-1 and TRBJ2-1; 9 bases are shared with TRBD2. This CDR3 comprises 15 residues. Germline V lookup: CDR1 MNHNS, CDR2 SASEGT. The V gene end was trimmed by 6 bases and the J gene end by 4 bases; junction bases not matched to a gene: 7. CDR3 region: CASSLSGGRYNEQFF. The DNA for the CDR3 is TGTGCCAGCAGCCTTAGCGGGGGCCGATACAATGAGCAGTTCTTC.

The chain has TRBV19 and TRBJ1-5, with 8 positions matching TRBD1. From germline, CDR1 is LNHDA and CDR2 SQIVND (reference sequence). This CDR3 spans 16 amino acids. Trimming took 3 bases from V and 0 from J; bases not matched to a gene: 4. Here the CDR3 reads CASSIGTGNSNQPQHF. DNA of the CDR3: TGTGCCAGTAGTATCGGGACAGGAAATAGCAATCAGCCCCAGCATTTT.

The rearrangement uses TRBV11-3 and TRBJ1-2; D is unresolved. The CDR3 runs 13 residues. V lost 1 base and J lost 6, with 9 bases in between. Per the germline V gene, CDR1 is SGHNT and CDR2 is YENEEA. The CDR3 here is CASSLGHINGYTF. The CDR3 DNA reads TGTGCCAGCAGCTTAGGACACATTAATGGCTACACCTTC.

The chain carries TRBV4-1 and TRBJ2-3; D is ambiguous. There are 14 residues in the CDR3. Germline loops: CDR1 MGHRA, CDR2 YSYEKL. The V end was cut by 1 base, the J end by 1 base, with 6 bases between. The CDR3: CASSQVERTDTQYF. The CDR3 DNA is TGCGCCAGCAGCCAAGTCGAGCGCACAGATACGCAGTATTTT.

J is TRBJ1-4 and V is TRBV15; tentative D call: TRBD1 (5 bases). The ends were cut back, 1 base at V and 0 bases at J, with 9 bases in the middle. The CDR3 loop spans 16 amino acids. Germline CDR1 and CDR2: LNHNV and YYDKDF (reference sequence). The CDR3 protein is CATSRGDRPTNEKLFF. CDR3 DNA: TGTGCCACCAGCAGAGGAGACAGACCAACTAATGAAAAACTGTTTTTT.

This chain links TRBV27 with TRBJ1-1; TRBD1 is a possible D gene (5 bases). This CDR3 spans 15 amino acids. Germline CDR1 MNHEY, CDR2 SMNVEV (reference sequence). V dropped 4 bases and J dropped 3 bases, with 15 bases sitting between them. The CDR3 sequence: CASSWDGDLDTEAFF. The CDR3 nucleotides are TGTGCCAGCAGTTGGGATGGGGACCTGGACACTGAAGCTTTCTTT.

The rearrangement links TRBV7-2 to TRBJ2-7; perhaps TRBD2 as D (5 bases). Trimming took 6 bases from V and 4 from J, leaving 22 bases between them. The CDR3 has 16 amino acids. Germline V gene lookup returns CDR1 SGHTA and CDR2 FQGNSA. The CDR3 DNA reads TGTGCCAGCAGTCACTCCTATAGCACCCGAGGGTACGAGCAGTACTTC. It codes for CASSHSYSTRGYEQYF.